The 20 T cell receptor beta chains listed next were all sequenced from one sample in a study of technical replicates of blood from several donors. Produced via immunoSEQ multiplex PCR; TCRdb's table is partial and in-frame only. The data hold 65,000 to 80,000 clones, with 93% observed a single time. Specimen: T cells isolated from PBMCs. These receptors all come from a human donor in good health.

This clone was recorded once. The chain has TRBV25-1 and TRBJ1-3, with 8 bases matching TRBD1. The CDR3 consists of 15 residues. CDR1 and CDR2 (germline): MGHDK, SYGVNS. V lost 3 bases to trimming and J lost 5 bases; unmatched junction nucleotides: 6. The CDR3 loop is CASSEWGTGRNTIYF. CDR3 coding DNA: TGTGCCAGCAGTGAGTGGGGGACAGGAAGAAACACCATATATTTT.

The chain recombines TRBV2 with TRBJ2-1, with D maybe TRBD1 (8 bases). Germline V gives CDR1 SNHLY, CDR2 FYNNEI. The CDR3 runs to 15 residues. CDR3 residues: CATRGGTGYYNEQFF. The DNA of the CDR3 is TGTGCAACAAGGGGGGGGACAGGTTATTACAATGAGCAGTTCTTC.

This chain links TRBV30 with TRBJ2-7, with 9 bases aligning to TRBD2. CDR3 length: 14 amino acids. Germline V CDR1 and CDR2: GTSNPN, SVGIG (reference sequence). Trimming removed 8 bases from V and 6 bases from J; junction bases left unmatched: 14. CDR3 residues: CAGNLAGDVGEQYF. The CDR3 DNA sequence: TGTGCCGGGAATTTAGCGGGAGATGTGGGCGAGCAGTACTTC.

CDR3 sequence (DNA): TGTGCCAGCAGGGAACGGGAAATATACATGAACACTGAAGCTTTCTTT. It encodes CASREREIYMNTEAFF. The J gene is TRBJ1-1, the V gene TRBV6-1; D not certain. Germline V gene sequence: CDR1 MNHNS, CDR2 SASEGT. The V end was cut by 6 bases, the J end by 0 bases, with 17 bases between. The CDR3 sequence is 16 residues long.

The rearrangement links TRBV6-5 to TRBJ2-2, with 10 bases matching TRBD1. Germline V CDR1 and CDR2: MNHEY, SVGAGI. The CDR3 covers 15 residues. The V and J ends lost 5 bases and 6 bases, in that order; junction bases with no gene match: 6. In DNA, the CDR3 is TGTGCCAGCAGTCCCCGGGACAGGGGTCCCGGGGAGCTGTTTTTT. As protein: CASSPRDRGPGELFF.

This chain uses TRBV11-2 with TRBJ2-5, with D possibly matching TRBD2 (6 bases). This CDR3 spans 15 amino acids. V dropped 5 bases and J dropped 7 bases, with 20 bases sitting between them. CDR1 and CDR2 from the germline V gene are SGHAT and FQNNGV. The DNA for the CDR3 is TGTGCCAGCAGCGACTACCGGGACTCCCTCGGGACCCAGTACTTC. It translates to CASSDYRDSLGTQYF.

CDR3 loop: CASSLWGTSGGGEQYF. The CDR3 DNA sequence: TGTGCCAGCAGTTTATGGGGGACTAGCGGGGGGGGAGAGCAGTACTTC. This chain connects TRBV28 to TRBJ2-7; 16 bases are a match to TRBD2. The junction had 3 bases not matched to a gene; V was cut back by 0 bases and J by 7 bases. CDR1 is MDHEN, CDR2 SYDVKM, per germline. The CDR3 is made up of 16 amino acids.

The rearrangement links TRBV18 to TRBJ2-3, with 13 nucleotides matching TRBD2. The germline gives CDR1 KGHSH, CDR2 LQKENI. V trimming: 4 bases; J trimming: 6 bases; junction bases outside the gene matches: 1. CDR3 size: 14 residues. The CDR3 DNA sequence: TGTGCCAGCTCACGGACTAGCGGGAGCGATACGCAGTATTTT. Protein product: CASSRTSGSDTQYF.

The chain has TRBV5-1 and TRBJ2-7, with TRBD1 as a possible D gene (6 bases). Deletions cut 4 bases from V and 2 bases from J, with 10 bases between. CDR3 length: 13 residues. CDR1 SGHRS and CDR2 YFSETQ come from the germline V gene. The CDR3 spells CASSTGQTYEQYF. CDR3 in DNA: TGCGCCAGCAGCACAGGACAGACCTACGAGCAGTACTTC.

The chain recombines TRBV29-1 with TRBJ1-3; D is unclear. This CDR3 is built from 16 residues. Germline loops: CDR1 SQVTM, CDR2 ANQGSEA. Trimming shortened V by 7 bases and J by 0 bases, and 19 bases separated the two germline ends. The DNA of the CDR3 is TGCAGCGCAGGTCCAGTTTCCTCATACTCTGGAAACACCATATATTTT. Its protein is CSAGPVSSYSGNTIYF.

The V call is TRBV4-2, the J call TRBJ1-1; D is perhaps TRBD1 (6 bases). Trimming pared 0 bases from V and 0 bases from J, leaving 17 bases between. The CDR3 length is 18 residues. Per the germline V gene, CDR1 is LGHNA and CDR2 is YNFKEQ. CDR3 coding DNA: TGTGCCAGCAGCCAAGAAGGGGGACGGTATATCGTGAACACTGAAGCTTTCTTT. The encoded protein is CASSQEGGRYIVNTEAFF.

V gene TRBV27 combines with J gene TRBJ2-6; D not certain. The germline CDR1 and CDR2 sequences are MNHEY and SMNVEV (reference sequence). V was pared by 2 bases and J by 4 bases, with 6 bases between. The CDR3 covers 14 residues. This CDR3 reads CASSLLWGANVLTF. CDR3 DNA: TGTGCCAGCAGTTTACTATGGGGGGCCAACGTCCTGACTTTC.

Comment on this clone: Other nucleotide sequences in the sample specify the same CDR3. The V and J genes are TRBV7-2 and TRBJ1-1; D is unclear. The V and J ends lost 1 base and 1 base respectively, with 4 bases between them. CDR1 SGHTA and CDR2 FQGNSA come from the germline V gene. The CDR3 length is 13 residues. The CDR3 loop reads CASSLGRNTEAFF. The CDR3, as DNA: TGTGCCAGCAGCTTAGGGAGGAACACTGAAGCTTTCTTT. Using reference TRBV7-2 and TRBJ1-1 for the parts outside the CDR3, the full variable domain is GAGVSQSPSNKVTEKGKDVELRCDPISGHTALYWYRQSLGQGLEFLIYFQGNSAPDKSGLPSDRFSAERTGGSVSTLTIQRTQQEDSAVYLCASSLGRNTEAFFGQGTRLTVV.

The chain couples TRBV11-2 to TRBJ2-1; TRBD2 aligns across 12 bases. Germline assignment: CDR1 SGHAT and CDR2 FQNNGV. After removal of 1 base from V and 8 bases from J, the junction contained 9 bases not matched to a gene. CDR3 length equals 17 residues. The CDR3 spells CASSLVLAGGPEDEQFF. The CDR3 DNA follows: TGTGCCAGCAGCTTAGTGCTAGCGGGAGGGCCCGAGGATGAGCAGTTCTTC.

The rearrangement joins TRBV5-1 to TRBJ2-3; D is unclear. Per germline, CDR1 SGHRS and CDR2 YFSETQ. This CDR3 comprises 14 residues. Trimming stripped 3 bases from V and 4 bases from J, with 12 bases between. The CDR3 spells CASSWLGASDTQYF. CDR3 sequence (DNA): TGCGCCAGCAGCTGGCTAGGAGCTTCAGATACGCAGTATTTT.

This clone was found once. This chain links TRBV5-1 with TRBJ1-1; TRBD1 agrees at 7 bases. There are 15 residues in the CDR3. Germline assignment: CDR1 SGHRS and CDR2 YFSETQ. J gave up 2 bases and V 1 base, and 5 bases lay outside the gene matches. CDR3 residues: CASSLSGGKNTEAFF. The CDR3 DNA reads as TGCGCCAGCAGCTTGTCAGGGGGTAAAAACACTGAAGCTTTCTTT. Full variable domain (missing parts from reference TRBV5-1 and TRBJ1-1): KAGVTQTPRYLIKTRGQQVTLSCSPISGHRSVSWYQQTPGQGLQFLFEYFSETQRNKGNFPGRFSGRQFSNSRSEMNVSTLELGDSALYLCASSLSGGKNTEAFFGQGTRLTVV.

Here the CDR3 reads CATSLPGTEAFF. The CDR3 region has the DNA TGTGCCACCAGCCTACCCGGCACTGAAGCTTTCTTT. The chain is built from TRBV15 and TRBJ1-1; D remains unclear. Germline V gives CDR1 LNHNV, CDR2 YYDKDF (reference sequence). The CDR3 sequence is 12 residues long. Deletions cut 5 bases from V and 4 bases from J, with 8 bases between. Full variable domain (missing parts from reference TRBV15 and TRBJ1-1): DAMVIQNPRYQVTQFGKPVTLSCSQTLNHNVMYWYQQKSSQAPKLLFHYYDKDFNNEADTPDNFQSRRPNTSFCFLDIRSPGLGDTAMYLCATSLPGTEAFFGQGTRLTVV.

The V and J genes are TRBV5-1 and TRBJ2-7; the D gene is possibly TRBD1 (6 bases). This CDR3 contains 15 residues. The germline gives CDR1 SGHRS, CDR2 YFSETQ. Between the trimmed V and J ends, which lost 0 bases and 0 bases, there was a span of 10 bases. CDR3: CASSLARQDSYEQYF. CDR3 coding DNA: TGCGCCAGCAGCTTGGCCCGACAGGACTCCTACGAGCAGTACTTC.

DNA of the CDR3: TGTGCCAGCAGCCCGAGCCCCAGGGGCATGAACACTGAAGCTTTCTTT. Translated: CASSPSPRGMNTEAFF. J is TRBJ1-1 and V is TRBV7-9, with TRBD1 as a possible D gene (6 bases). V was clipped by 5 bases and J by 0 bases, with 16 bases between them. Germline CDR1 reads SEHNR; CDR2 reads FQNEAQ (reference sequence). The CDR3 covers 16 residues.

The chain is built from TRBV7-9 and TRBJ2-2, with 7 bases that match TRBD1. The germline gives CDR1 SEHNR, CDR2 FQNEAQ (reference sequence). The J segment lost 6 bases and the V segment lost 5 bases, leaving 3 bases of the junction unmatched. The CDR3 contains 13 residues. The CDR3 DNA reads as TGTGCCAGCAGCCGACAGGGCGCCGGGGAGCTGTTTTTT. It is translated as CASSRQGAGELFF.